Listed below are T cell receptor beta chains from one sample, sequenced in a study of cytomegalovirus exposure and HLA in healthy donors. Profiled with immunoSEQ multiplex PCR; TCRdb holds only in-frame clones, not every one. The sample consists of about 120,000 clones, more than 65% of them appearing once. The sequenced material came from PBMCs. The receptors were gathered from a man between 35 and 55 years old in good health and CMV-seropositive. Each CDR3 is given with its conserved first and last residue. Fields, in order: V gene, D gene, J gene, clone size, CDR3 DNA, CDR3 protein. The D gene is left open where the match is weak. Where a row states a size, it is once, few, many or the class of an expanded clone; other rows omit it.

>TRBV5-6|-|TRBJ1-3|-
TGTGCCAGCAGCTTTCAGGGCCCTGGAAACACCATATATTTT
CASSFQGPGNTIYF
>TRBV6-6|TRBD1|TRBJ2-5|-
TGTGCCAGCGCAGGGGGCCAGCAAGAGACCCAGTACTTC
CASAGGQQETQYF
>TRBV6-6|TRBD1|TRBJ2-7|once
TGTGCCAGCAGTTACACAGGGGGTTTATACGAGCAGTACTTC
CASSYTGGLYEQYF
>TRBV9|-|TRBJ1-2|-
TGTGCCAGCAGAAGCGTCTCGAACTATGGCTACACCTTC
CASRSVSNYGYTF
>TRBV5-6|TRBD1|TRBJ1-1|-
TGTGCCAGCAGCTTGGCCGGCAGGGGGCTTACTGAAGCTTTCTTT
CASSLAGRGLTEAFF
>TRBV2|TRBD1|TRBJ2-5|few
TGTGCCAGCAGGGCTCGACAGGGTTCGAGAGGAGAGACCCAGTACTTC
CASRARQGSRGETQYF
>TRBV7-9|-|TRBJ1-6|-
TGTGCCAGCAGCGTCACAGGGAAAGGGCCTAATTCACCCCTCCACTTT
CASSVTGKGPNSPLHF
>TRBV28|-|TRBJ2-7|-
TGTGCCAGCAGTGCGCCAACTCCGAGCTCCTACGAGCAGTACTTC
CASSAPTPSSYEQYF
>TRBV18|-|TRBJ1-4|once
TGTGCCAGCTCACCGCAAACAGGTTCCTATGAAAAACTGTTTTTT
CASSPQTGSYEKLFF
>TRBV5-4|-|TRBJ2-5|-
TGTGCCAGCAGCACACAGGGTTTACGGGAGACCCAGTACTTC
CASSTQGLRETQYF
>TRBV11-2|TRBD1|TRBJ2-5|once
TGTGCCAGCAGCTCAGGGACAGGGAAGGAGACCCAGTACTTC
CASSSGTGKETQYF
>TRBV6-1|-|TRBJ2-7|-
TGTGCCAGCAGTGAAGATACAGGGCGTTTCGAGCAGTACTTC
CASSEDTGRFEQYF
>TRBV5-1|-|TRBJ2-1|-
TGCGCCAGCTCTCGGGACAAGCGATCCTACAATGAGCAGTTCTTC
CASSRDKRSYNEQFF
>TRBV7-2|TRBD1|TRBJ2-7|-
TGTGCCAGCAGCTTCGGGACAGGGTCGGTCGAGCAGTACTTC
CASSFGTGSVEQYF
>TRBV2|-|TRBJ1-2|-
TGTGCCAGCAGTTATTCGGGGTTTGATGGCTACACCTTC
CASSYSGFDGYTF
>TRBV6-6|-|TRBJ1-2|-
TGTGCCAGCCGGACGAGGAGGGGAAGGGGCTATGGCTACACCTTC
CASRTRRGRGYGYTF
>TRBV7-6|TRBD1|TRBJ1-6|-
TGTGCCAGCAGCTTAACACCGGGACAGAATAATTCACCCCTCCACTTT
CASSLTPGQNNSPLHF
>TRBV27|TRBD1|TRBJ1-3|-
TGTGCCAGCAGGCGCTCGGGACAGGGGGCAAACACCATATATTTT
CASRRSGQGANTIYF
>TRBV5-4|TRBD2|TRBJ2-2|-
TGTGCCAGCAGCTTAAAGCGGGGGGGCCTAGCCGGGGAGCTGTTTTTT
CASSLKRGGLAGELFF
>TRBV5-6|-|TRBJ1-2|-
TGTGCCAGCAGCCTCCTGACAGTCCTTAACTATGGCTACACCTTC
CASSLLTVLNYGYTF
>TRBV5-1|-|TRBJ2-7|-
TGCGCCAGCAGCTTGGGTGGGGTCCAAGGGGACTACGAGCAGTACTTC
CASSLGGVQGDYEQYF
>TRBV4-3|-|TRBJ2-7|-
TGCGCCAGCAGCCAAGAGTACTCACACAACGGGGCCTACGAGCAGTACTTC
CASSQEYSHNGAYEQYF
>TRBV6-5|-|TRBJ1-6|-
TGTGCCAGCAGTTACGGGCAGTGGAAGTCACCCCTCCACTTT
CASSYGQWKSPLHF
>TRBV4-3|TRBD1|TRBJ1-2|-
TGCGCCAGCAGCCAAGCAAGGGGACAGGGGAGAGGGGGCTACACCTTC
CASSQARGQGRGGYTF
>TRBV4-1|-|TRBJ1-1|few
TGCGCCAGCAGCCAAGATAGGCTACGAGGGGGTACTGAAGCTTTCTTT
CASSQDRLRGGTEAFF
>TRBV6-1|-|TRBJ2-5|once
TGTGCCAGCAGTGAAAATAGAGTGGAGACCCAGTACTTC
CASSENRVETQYF
>TRBV11-2|TRBD1|TRBJ2-2|once
TGTGCCAGCAGCTTAGAACGACAGGGACGAGGCACCGGGGAGCTGTTTTTT
CASSLERQGRGTGELFF
>TRBV5-8|-|TRBJ2-2|-
TGTGCCAGCAGCTCTCCCGCGTACGAGACGAACACCGGGGAGCTGTTTTTT
CASSSPAYETNTGELFF
>TRBV29-1|TRBD1|TRBJ1-1|-
TGCAGCGTTTGGCAGGGGGGTACTGAAGCTTTCTTT
CSVWQGGTEAFF
>TRBV5-1|-|TRBJ1-4|-
TGCGCCAGCAGCTTGGACAGGACTACAACTAATGAAAAACTGTTTTTT
CASSLDRTTTNEKLFF
>TRBV5-1|TRBD1|TRBJ1-6|-
TGCGCCAGCAGCTTAGTGGGGACAGGGGGCGATAATTCACCCCTCCACTTT
CASSLVGTGGDNSPLHF
>TRBV28|-|TRBJ2-1|-
TGTGCCAGCAGTTTCTTTGGGACTCAACGATACAATGAGCAGTTCTTC
CASSFFGTQRYNEQFF
>TRBV6-6|-|TRBJ2-7|-
TGTGCCAGTGCTCGAGAGGCCGAGCAGTACTTC
CASAREAEQYF
>TRBV7-2|-|TRBJ1-1|-
TGTGCCAGCAGCTTAGACAGGCAGAACACTGAAGCTTTCTTT
CASSLDRQNTEAFF
>TRBV15|TRBD1|TRBJ1-4|-
TGTGCCACCAGCAGAGATCGCCCCGGGACAGGGGTTCTTAATGAAAAACTGTTTTTT
CATSRDRPGTGVLNEKLFF
>TRBV5-1|-|TRBJ1-1|-
TGCGCCAGCAGCTCCCCGGGTGGTTCGCGGAACACTGAAGCTTTCTTT
CASSSPGGSRNTEAFF
>TRBV19|TRBD1|TRBJ2-3|-
TGTGCCAGTAGTATTCGGACAGGGAAATTCAGCTCAGATACGCAGTATTTT
CASSIRTGKFSSDTQYF
>TRBV27|-|TRBJ2-2|-
TGTGCCAGCAGTTCCACAGGGTTGGGCACCGGGGAGCTGTTTTTT
CASSSTGLGTGELFF
>TRBV7-2|TRBD1|TRBJ1-3|-
TGTGCCAGCAGCTCTCGGACAGGCTCTGGAAACACCATATATTTT
CASSSRTGSGNTIYF
>TRBV5-1|-|TRBJ1-2|-
TGCGCCAGCAGCTTGGTGGGTGCCGAGATGGGCAACTATGGCTACACCTTC
CASSLVGAEMGNYGYTF
>TRBV14|-|TRBJ2-1|-
TGTGCCAGCAGCCAAGAATGGGGGCGCGACAATGAGCAGTTCTTC
CASSQEWGRDNEQFF
>TRBV13|TRBD1|TRBJ2-7|-
TGTGCCAGCAGCTGGACAGGGGCAACCTACGAGCAGTACTTC
CASSWTGATYEQYF
>TRBV13|-|TRBJ2-7|few
TGTGCCAGCAGCTTGTACCGGGGAGTTTACTCGGGCGAGCAGTACTTC
CASSLYRGVYSGEQYF
>TRBV9|-|TRBJ1-4|-
TGTGCCAGCAGCGTAGCACCCGGTAATGAAAAACTGTTTTTT
CASSVAPGNEKLFF
>TRBV6-6|-|TRBJ1-6|once
TGTGCCAGCACTTTGACAGGTTCGAATTCACCCCTCCACTTT
CASTLTGSNSPLHF
>TRBV28|TRBD1|TRBJ1-1|once
TGTGCCGTTCATCCCAGGGGGAGCACTGAAGCTTTCTTT
CAVHPRGSTEAFF
>TRBV6-1|-|TRBJ1-5|-
TGTGCCAGCAGTGAAGTCTGGGGGCGATCGAATGGTCAGCCCCAGCATTTT
CASSEVWGRSNGQPQHF
>TRBV19|TRBD1|TRBJ2-7|-
TGTGCCACTCGGACAGGGAGCTCCTACGAGCAGTACTTC
CATRTGSSYEQYF
>TRBV20-1|-|TRBJ2-7|-
TGCAGTGCTAGTAGCTACGAGCAGTACTTC
CSASSYEQYF
>TRBV6-1|-|TRBJ2-2|-
TGTGCCAGCACCGATCAAACTAGCCTGCGCCGGGAGCTGTTTTTT
CASTDQTSLRRELFF
>TRBV15|-|TRBJ1-5|-
TGTGCCACCAGCGAGGTCCTCCAGGGCAAAAGGCCCCAGCATTTT
CATSEVLQGKRPQHF